Shown below are 32 T cell receptor beta chains from a single sample sequenced in a study of CD8+ T cells in alopecia areata. The treatment: oral pan-JAK inhibitor, 5-10 mg twice daily. TCR sequencing used cDNA made by reverse transcription of extracted RNA. Assay used: immunoSEQ multiplex PCR; TCRdb lists only in-frame clones, some missing. The sample lists about 140,000 clones; roughly 80% were seen once. The material sequenced was CD8+ T cells sorted from blood, taken at week 4, from a patient treated with tofacitinib. The receptors come from a human donor with alopecia areata.

The chain carries TRBV9 and TRBJ1-4; TRBD1 agrees at 8 bases. Germline V gene data show CDR1 as SGDLS and CDR2 as YYNGEE. V lost 4 bases, J lost 6 bases, and 5 bases stayed unmatched. This CDR3 is 14 amino acids long. The CDR3 protein is CASSPDRGDEKLFF. CDR3 in DNA: TGTGCCAGCAGCCCTGACAGGGGTGATGAAAAACTGTTTTTT.

This clone showed up just once. The J gene is TRBJ2-2, the V gene TRBV29-1; D remains ambiguous. There are 11 residues in the CDR3. CDR1 and CDR2 (germline): SQVTM, ANQGSEA. The V end lost 7 bases, the J end lost 5 bases, and 8 bases lay between the germline ends. The DNA for the CDR3 is TGCAGCGCCCGAATTACCGGGGAGCTGTTTTTT. It encodes CSARITGELFF.

This clone showed up just a few times. The V call is TRBV4-1, the J call TRBJ2-5, with 16 bases that match TRBD2. From germline, CDR1 is MGHRA and CDR2 YSYEKL. The trim removed 4 bases at V and 1 base at J, leaving 3 bases unmatched. The CDR3 has 17 residues. The DNA of the CDR3 is TGCGCCAGCAGCCCCGGGACTAGCGGGGGGGCCCAAGAGACCCAGTACTTC. Encoded protein: CASSPGTSGGAQETQYF.

The J gene is TRBJ1-6, the V gene TRBV2, with 7 bases that match TRBD1. CDR1 and CDR2 from the germline V gene are SNHLY and FYNNEI. Germline trimming cut 4 bases from V and 13 bases from J; bases unmatched to any gene: 7. This CDR3 has 13 residues. This CDR3 is CASSAGTAKPLHF. The DNA for the CDR3 is TGTGCCAGCAGTGCGGGGACAGCCAAGCCCCTCCACTTT.

This chain connects TRBV6-4 to TRBJ2-1, with 10 positions matching TRBD2. The CDR3 length is 16 residues. Germline-derived CDR1 and CDR2 are MRHNA and SNTAGT. Trimming removed 6 bases from V and 2 bases from J; junction bases left unmatched: 7. The CDR3 nucleotides read TGTGCCAGCAGACAACGAGCGGGGGGGCCCTACAATGAGCAGTTCTTC. Translated, it gives CASRQRAGGPYNEQFF.

The V gene is TRBV11-2, the J gene TRBJ2-5; 8 nucleotides line up with TRBD2. With V trimmed by 3 bases and J by 4 bases, 7 bases remained unmatched. This CDR3 comprises 15 residues. The germline V gene encodes CDR1 SGHAT and CDR2 FQNNGV. The CDR3 bases are TGTGCCAGCAGCTTGATACTAGCGGTCCCAGAGACCCAGTACTTC. Its protein product is CASSLILAVPETQYF. The variable domain in full, with the rest retrieved from reference TRBV11-2 and TRBJ2-5, is EAGVAQSPRYKIIEKRQSVAFWCNPISGHATLYWYQQILGQGPKLLIQFQNNGVVDDSQLPKDRFSAERLKGVDSTLKIQPAKLEDSAVYLCASSLILAVPETQYFGPGTRLLVL.

This rearrangement joins TRBV6-5 to TRBJ2-5; TRBD1 aligns across 10 bases. There are 15 residues in the CDR3. CDR1 MNHEY and CDR2 SVGAGI come from the germline V gene. Losses at the gene ends were 8 bases for V and 4 bases for J; bases not matched to a gene: 10. The CDR3 DNA reads as TGTGCCAGCGGACGAGGGACAGGGGATCGAGAGACCCAGTACTTC. It encodes CASGRGTGDRETQYF.

The chain recombines TRBV10-3 with TRBJ2-3, with 9 bases matching TRBD2. CDR3 length: 14 residues. The germline V gene has CDR1 ENHRY and CDR2 SYGVKD. Trimming cost V 10 bases and J 1 base; bases outside gene matches: 6. CDR3 protein: CAKNLAGGTDTQYF. The CDR3 DNA sequence: TGTGCCAAAAATTTAGCGGGGGGCACAGATACGCAGTATTTT.

The CDR3 region has the DNA TGTGCCAGCAGCTCTCCGGGACGGACGTACGAGCAGTACTTC. It translates to CASSSPGRTYEQYF. The J gene is TRBJ2-5, the V gene TRBV7-9; tentatively, D is TRBD1 or TRBD2 (5 bases each). The J call may be in error: the DNA end matches TRBJ2-7 better. The V gene's germline CDR1 is SEHNR and CDR2 FQNEAQ (reference sequence). This CDR3 is 14 amino acids long.

The chain joins TRBV7-9 to TRBJ2-1, with 7 bases fitting TRBD1. Germline V CDR1 and CDR2: SEHNR, FQNEAQ (reference sequence). This CDR3 is built from 16 residues. V shed 5 bases and J 1 base; nucleotides not matched to a gene: 8. The CDR3 nucleotides read TGTGCCAGCAGCCCTCGACAGGGTAGATCCTACAATGAGCAGTTCTTC. It is translated as CASSPRQGRSYNEQFF.

J is TRBJ1-1 and V is TRBV2, with D perhaps TRBD1 (6 bases). This CDR3 is 12 amino acids long. With 7 bases removed from V and 5 bases from J, the gap between germline ends came to 11 bases. CDR1 and CDR2 (germline): SNHLY, FYNNEI. CDR3 region: CASKQGVTEAFF. CDR3 nucleotide sequence: TGTGCCAGCAAACAGGGAGTAACTGAAGCTTTCTTT.

This chain joins TRBV6-5 and TRBJ2-3; D is unclear. The V end lost 0 bases, the J end lost 6 bases, and 10 bases lay between the germline ends. CDR3 size: 14 residues. In germline, CDR1 is MNHEY, CDR2 SVGAGI. The CDR3, as DNA: TGTGCCAGCAGTTACTCACCGGATTTGGATACGCAGTATTTT. It specifies CASSYSPDLDTQYF.

V usage is TRBV6-5 and J usage is TRBJ2-3; the D call may be TRBD1 or TRBD2 (6 bases each). This CDR3 is 16 amino acids long. From germline, CDR1 is MNHEY and CDR2 SVGAGI. Trimming took 0 bases from V and 2 from J, leaving 12 bases between them. Here the CDR3 DNA reads TGTGCCAGCAGTTACTCCCCCTGGGGGGCCACAGATACGCAGTATTTT. Translating it yields CASSYSPWGATDTQYF.

J is TRBJ1-1 and V is TRBV29-1, with D unclear. The CDR3 consists of 13 residues. The V gene lost 1 base and the J gene lost 6 bases, with 12 bases spanning the gap. CDR1 is SQVTM and CDR2 is ANQGSEA in the germline V gene. The CDR3, as DNA: TGCAGCGTTGAAGGTAGCGCAGTATCTGAAGCTTTCTTT. This encodes CSVEGSAVSEAFF.

The chain uses TRBV6-5 and TRBJ2-2; D perhaps matches TRBD2 (7 bases). The CDR3 extends over 14 amino acids. V lost 8 bases to trimming and J lost 4 bases, with 14 bases between them. CDR1 and CDR2 from the germline V gene are MNHEY and SVGAGI. CDR3 bases: TGTGCCAGCGGGTACGGGGGGCCCACCGGGGAGCTGTTTTTT. Its protein is CASGYGGPTGELFF.

This clone has more than one count but fewer than ten. The J gene is TRBJ2-5, the V gene TRBV23-1, with D perhaps TRBD1 or TRBD2 (6 bases each). TRBV23-1 falls under the ORF class, with uncertain function. V was shortened by 4 bases and J by 1 base, with 13 bases between the two germline ends. CDR3 length equals 15 residues. The chain's CDR3 is CASSPGAKIQETQYF. The CDR3 nucleotides read TGCGCCAGCAGTCCGGGGGCCAAAATCCAAGAGACCCAGTACTTC.

The rearrangement links TRBV29-1 to TRBJ1-6; TRBD1 agrees at 7 bases. The length of the CDR3 is 13 residues. The germline CDR1 and CDR2 sequences are SQVTM and ANQGSEA. V lost 7 bases, J lost 6 bases, and 6 bases stayed unmatched. The CDR3 DNA follows: TGCAGCGCCCTGGACAGGCTTAATTCACCCCTCCACTTT. Translating gives CSALDRLNSPLHF.

The V call is TRBV4-3, the J call TRBJ2-5, with 11 positions matching TRBD2. V trimming: 1 base; J trimming: 5 bases; junction bases outside the gene matches: 0. Germline CDR1 reads LGHNA; CDR2 reads YSLEER. The CDR3 is made up of 14 amino acids. In nucleotides, the CDR3 is TGCGCCAGCAGCCAAGGGACTAGCGGGGAGACCCAGTACTTC. Translated, it gives CASSQGTSGETQYF.

The chain uses TRBV7-9 and TRBJ1-4; the match to TRBD1 covers 7 bases. Trimming removed 5 bases from V and 3 bases from J; junction bases left unmatched: 6. The CDR3 contains 15 residues. Per the germline V gene, CDR1 is SEHNR and CDR2 is FQNEAQ (reference sequence). This CDR3 is CASSRGTDPNEKLFF. CDR3 nucleotide sequence: TGTGCCAGCAGCCGTGGGACAGACCCTAATGAAAAACTGTTTTTT.

This rearrangement joins TRBV7-9 to TRBJ2-3, with 10 nucleotides matching TRBD2. V shed 5 bases, J shed 0 bases, and the junction held 5 bases outside the gene matches. Germline V CDR1 and CDR2: SEHNR, FQNEAQ (reference sequence). The CDR3 is made up of 16 amino acids. Written as DNA, the CDR3 is TGTGCCAGCAGCCCGAGGACTAGCGGTAGCACAGATACGCAGTATTTT. Translating gives CASSPRTSGSTDTQYF.

The chain combines TRBV7-9 with TRBJ1-1; D is uncertain. CDR1 SEHNR and CDR2 FQNEAQ come from the germline V gene (reference sequence). This CDR3 spans 13 amino acids. Trimming took off 5 bases at V and 3 bases at J, with 10 bases between the two ends. CDR3 DNA: TGTGCCAGCAGCCCGGAATCGGACACTGAAGCTTTCTTT. It translates to CASSPESDTEAFF.

This chain links TRBV2 with TRBJ2-1; no clear D. The germline gives CDR1 SNHLY, CDR2 FYNNEI. Trimming left V 6 bases short and J 8 bases short, with 11 bases between. The CDR3 covers 12 residues. The CDR3 spells CASRPTLDEQFF. The CDR3 region has the DNA TGTGCCAGCAGGCCAACCCTGGATGAGCAGTTCTTC.

Only a few counts were recorded for this clone. CDR3 nucleotide sequence: TGTGCCAGCAGCCCTACAGGGGGACTCAACAATGAGCAGTTCTTC. Protein sequence: CASSPTGGLNNEQFF. This chain connects TRBV7-9 to TRBJ2-1, with TRBD1 identical over 8 bases. The V and J ends lost 5 bases and 5 bases, in that order; junction bases with no gene match: 8. This CDR3 is built from 15 residues. CDR1 and CDR2 (germline): SEHNR, FQNEAQ (reference sequence).

The rearrangement links TRBV5-6 to TRBJ2-3; TRBD2 matches 7 bases. This CDR3 comprises 17 residues. The germline gives CDR1 SGHDT, CDR2 YYEEEE. V lost 1 base to trimming and J lost 2 bases; unmatched junction nucleotides: 10. CDR3 coding DNA: TGTGCCAGCAGCTTGAATGGTGCTAGCGGAGACACAGATACGCAGTATTTT. It specifies CASSLNGASGDTDTQYF.

V usage is TRBV29-1 and J usage is TRBJ2-2, with D perhaps TRBD2 (7 bases). V was shortened by 6 bases and J by 2 bases, with 13 bases between the two germline ends. In germline, CDR1 is SQVTM, CDR2 ANQGSEA. This CDR3 is built from 14 residues. CDR3 amino acids: CSVKGGLNTGELFF. The CDR3 bases are TGCAGCGTCAAAGGGGGACTAAACACCGGGGAGCTGTTTTTT.

The chain joins TRBV7-3 to TRBJ2-2, with D tentatively TRBD1 or TRBD2 (7 bases each). CDR3 length: 16 residues. Germline values: CDR1 SGHTA, CDR2 FQGTGA. Trimming pared 2 bases from V and 6 bases from J, leaving 16 bases between. CDR3 loop: CASSLSDRAGAGELFF. The CDR3 DNA follows: TGTGCCAGCAGCTTATCCGACAGGGCGGGAGCCGGGGAGCTGTTTTTT.

The chain employs TRBV28 and TRBJ2-7; 10 bases are a match to TRBD1. The trim removed 1 base at V and 6 bases at J, leaving 3 bases unmatched. The CDR3 runs 14 residues. Germline CDR1 is MDHEN and CDR2 is SYDVKM. CDR3 loop: CASSLFGTGAEQYF. The CDR3 DNA sequence: TGTGCCAGCAGTTTATTCGGGACAGGGGCCGAGCAGTACTTC.

This clone was seen only once. The chain joins TRBV7-9 to TRBJ1-6; maybe TRBD1 (5 bases). Trimming cost V 2 bases and J 0 bases, with 11 bases left between them. The CDR3 consists of 17 residues. In germline, CDR1 is SEHNR, CDR2 FQNEAQ (reference sequence). DNA of the CDR3: TGTGCCAGCAGCTTATCCGGGGGGAGCTCCTATAATTCACCCCTCCACTTT. It encodes CASSLSGGSSYNSPLHF.

V and J are TRBV12-5 and TRBJ2-2; TRBD2 matches 8 bases. Looked up from germline, CDR1 is LGHNT and CDR2 is FRNRAP. The CDR3 has 16 residues. V was clipped by 6 bases and J by 1 base; unmatched bases: 7. Written as DNA, the CDR3 is TGTGCTAGTGGCAACCCTCTAGCGGGGAACACCGGGGAGCTGTTTTTT. This codes for CASGNPLAGNTGELFF. The variable domain in full, with the rest retrieved from reference TRBV12-5 and TRBJ2-2, is DARVTQTPRHKVTEMGQEVTMRCQPILGHNTVFWYRQTMMQGLELLAYFRNRAPLDDSGMPKDRFSAEMPDATLATLKIQPSEPRDSAVYFCASGNPLAGNTGELFFGEGSRLTVL.

The CDR3 spells CASSHGTGSWEQFF. Written as DNA, the CDR3 is TGCGCCAGCAGCCACGGTACAGGCTCTTGGGAGCAGTTCTTC. The chain combines TRBV4-3 with TRBJ2-1, with TRBD1 as a possible D gene (5 bases). Germline CDR1 LGHNA, CDR2 YSLEER. CDR3 size: 14 residues. Trimming pared 3 bases from V and 10 bases from J, leaving 16 bases between.

The gene calls are TRBV4-1 and TRBJ1-1, with D hard to call. This CDR3 contains 14 residues. Per the germline V gene, CDR1 is MGHRA and CDR2 is YSYEKL. V was pared by 1 base and J by 2 bases, with 8 bases between. The chain's CDR3 is CASSQVPANTEAFF. DNA of the CDR3: TGCGCCAGCAGCCAAGTCCCCGCTAACACTGAAGCTTTCTTT.

V and J are TRBV4-2 and TRBJ2-5; no firm D call. The germline V and J ends were trimmed by 0 bases and 4 bases, with 18 bases remaining between them. CDR3 length equals 17 residues. Per the germline V gene, CDR1 is LGHNA and CDR2 is YNFKEQ. The CDR3 loop is CASSQEVSGSLVETQYF. In DNA form, the CDR3 reads TGTGCCAGCAGCCAAGAAGTTTCTGGGTCATTGGTAGAGACCCAGTACTTC.